What follows are 14 T cell receptor beta chains derived from one specimen sequenced in a study of blood T cells in healthy people across ages. Sample-barcoded 5' priming and a J-beta primer mix drove a second PCR of about 7 to 12 cycles. TCRdb passed the 5' RACE reads through MiXCR, listing each CDR3 protein once. This repertoire shows some 1,800,000 distinct CDR3 sequences, roughly two fifths found once; its top ten account for about 23%. Sequencing was done on a sample of blood. These receptors were collected from a human donor in good health.

J is TRBJ2-5 and V is TRBV6-1; D may be TRBD1 (6 bases). CDR1 and CDR2 from the germline V gene are MNHNS and SASEGT. V lost 6 bases, J lost 2 bases, and 16 bases lay in between. CDR3 size: 15 residues. CDR3 DNA sequence: TGTGCCAGCAGCGAACCCGGACAGTGGCAAGAGACCCAGTACTTC. Translation: CASSEPGQWQETQYF.

This clonotype was counted a few times. The J gene is TRBJ2-7, the V gene TRBV5-1, with 7 positions matching TRBD2. V lost 4 bases and J lost 6; bases outside the gene matches: 7. This CDR3 region has 13 residues. From germline, CDR1 is SGHRS and CDR2 YFSETQ. The CDR3 DNA follows: TGCGCCAGCAGCCCTAGCGGACTGGGCGAGCAGTACTTC. Amino acids: CASSPSGLGEQYF. Full variable domain (missing parts from reference TRBV5-1 and TRBJ2-7): KAGVTQTPRYLIKTRGQQVTLSCSPISGHRSVSWYQQTPGQGLQFLFEYFSETQRNKGNFPGRFSGRQFSNSRSEMNVSTLELGDSALYLCASSPSGLGEQYFGPGTRLTVT.

This sequence joins TRBV6-2 or TRBV6-3 and TRBJ2-1, with a tentative D call TRBD2 (6 bases). Germline V gene lookup returns CDR1 MNHEY and CDR2 SVGEGT. This CDR3 spans 16 amino acids. Trimming took 7 bases from V and 6 from J, leaving 22 bases between them. The CDR3 nucleotides read TGTGCCAGCAACCTCTACGGGATTAGCGGTTTCAATGAGCAGTTCTTC. Its protein product is CASNLYGISGFNEQFF.

This chain uses TRBV15 with TRBJ2-7; D gene unclear. The CDR3 spans 14 residues. V gave up 1 base and J gave up 0 bases, with 7 bases separating them. Germline-derived CDR1 and CDR2 are LNHNV and YYDKDF (reference sequence). The CDR3 here is CATSRGRASYEQYF. The CDR3 DNA follows: TGTGCCACCAGCAGAGGACGGGCCTCCTACGAGCAGTACTTC.

V and J are TRBV12-3 or TRBV12-4 and TRBJ2-5; D is ambiguous. The better agreement between TRBJ2-7 and the DNA end casts doubt on the J call. This CDR3 is 12 amino acids long. The chain's CDR3 is CASSRQRYEQYF. The CDR3, as DNA: TGTGCCAGCAGCCGTCAAAGATACGAGCAGTACTTC.

Only a few counts were recorded for this clonotype. The chain couples TRBV6-2 or TRBV6-3 to TRBJ1-6; D gene uncertain. Germline values: CDR1 MNHEY, CDR2 SVGEGT. Trimming took off 8 bases at V and 13 bases at J, with 6 bases between the two ends. CDR3 length equals 9 residues. CDR3 DNA: TGTGCCAGCGGCCTCCCCCTCCACTTT. This encodes CASGLPLHF.

The chain couples TRBV7-2 to TRBJ2-4; 7 bases agree with TRBD2. CDR1 SGHTA and CDR2 FQGNSA come from the germline V gene. Trimming took 3 bases from V and 13 from J; bases not matched to a gene: 15. The CDR3 length is 15 residues. The CDR3 coding sequence is TGTGCCAGCAGCTTTACGTCCGGGAGGACGGTGGAGCAGTACTTC. Encoded protein: CASSFTSGRTVEQYF.

The chain is built from TRBV20-1 and TRBJ2-1; tentative D call: TRBD2 (6 bases). CDR3 length equals 19 residues. V shed 0 bases and J shed 0 bases, with 21 bases lying between them. Germline assignment: CDR1 DFQATT and CDR2 SNEGSKA (reference sequence). CDR3 in DNA: TGCAGTGCTAGAGACGTCTCCGGCAATAGCGGCCACTCCTACAATGAGCAGTTCTTC. Residues: CSARDVSGNSGHSYNEQFF.

This clonotype was seen a handful of times. The J gene is TRBJ2-1, the V gene TRBV24-1; possibly TRBD1 or TRBD2 for D (5 bases each). CDR1 and CDR2 (germline): KGHDR, SFDVKD. The CDR3 is 17 residues long. The V gene lost 2 bases and the J gene lost 1 base, with 14 bases spanning the gap. The CDR3 loop is CATSDSIGTVSYNEQFF. In nucleotides, the CDR3 is TGTGCCACCAGTGATTCGATCGGGACGGTTTCCTACAATGAGCAGTTCTTC.

This clonotype was counted between two and nine times. The chain has TRBV29-1 and TRBJ1-2; no clear D. The CDR3 is 14 amino acids. CDR1 and CDR2 (germline): SQVTM, ANQGSEA. V dropped 3 bases and J dropped 3 bases, with 14 bases sitting between them. CDR3 DNA sequence: TGCAGCGTTGACCGCGTGGGGTCATACTATGGCTACACCTTC. This codes for CSVDRVGSYYGYTF.

V gene TRBV4-2 combines with J gene TRBJ2-1, with D unresolved. Germline V gives CDR1 LGHNA, CDR2 YNFKEQ. Trimming took off 2 bases at V and 5 bases at J, with 10 bases between the two ends. The CDR3 loop spans 14 amino acids. Written as DNA, the CDR3 is TGTGCCAGCAGCCAATTGACAAACAACAATGAGCAGTTCTTC. It is translated as CASSQLTNNNEQFF.

This clonotype was observed a single time. The chain recombines TRBV20-1 with TRBJ2-7; D not certain. Deletions cut 3 bases from V and 3 bases from J, with 15 bases between. Germline assignment: CDR1 DFQATT and CDR2 SNEGSKA (reference sequence). This CDR3 has 14 residues. The CDR3 bases are TGCAGTGCTAGTCCCGCGCGGTTTTACTACGAGCAGTACTTC. Translated, it gives CSASPARFYYEQYF.

V is TRBV9 and J is TRBJ1-6; D is unresolved. CDR1 and CDR2 from the germline V gene are SGDLS and YYNGEE. V lost 3 bases, J lost 7 bases, and 17 bases lay in between. The CDR3 spans 16 residues. The CDR3 loop reads CASSDAPTSRNSPLHF. The CDR3 DNA sequence: TGTGCCAGCAGCGATGCCCCGACAAGCCGGAATTCACCCCTCCACTTT.

CDR3 nucleotide sequence: TGTGCCAGCAGCCAAAGCCGGGGGTTTCGGTATGGCTACACCTTC. Its translation is CASSQSRGFRYGYTF. The chain joins TRBV4-2 to TRBJ1-2; possible D gene TRBD1, 5 bases. Germline CDR1 LGHNA, CDR2 YNFKEQ. The CDR3 totals 15 residues. The V and J ends lost 2 bases and 5 bases respectively, with 15 bases between them.